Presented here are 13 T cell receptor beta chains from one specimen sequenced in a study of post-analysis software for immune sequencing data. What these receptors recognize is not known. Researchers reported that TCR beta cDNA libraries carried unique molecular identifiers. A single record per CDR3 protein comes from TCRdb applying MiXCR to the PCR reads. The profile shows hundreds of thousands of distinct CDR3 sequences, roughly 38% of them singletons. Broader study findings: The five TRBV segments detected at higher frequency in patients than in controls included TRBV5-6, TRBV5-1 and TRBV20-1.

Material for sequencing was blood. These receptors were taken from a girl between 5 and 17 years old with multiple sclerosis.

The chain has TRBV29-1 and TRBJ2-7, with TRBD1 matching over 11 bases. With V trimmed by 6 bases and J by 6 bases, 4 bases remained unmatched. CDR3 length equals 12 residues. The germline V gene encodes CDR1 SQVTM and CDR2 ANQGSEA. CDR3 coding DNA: TGCAGCGTCCGCGGGACAGGGGGCGAGCAGTACTTC. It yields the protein CSVRGTGGEQYF.

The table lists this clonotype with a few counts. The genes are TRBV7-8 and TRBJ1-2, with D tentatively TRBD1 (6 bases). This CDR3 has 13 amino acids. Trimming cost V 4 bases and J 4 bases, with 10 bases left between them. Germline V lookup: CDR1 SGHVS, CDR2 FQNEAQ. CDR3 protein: CASSSRGSYGYTF. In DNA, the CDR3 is TGTGCCAGCAGCTCCAGGGGTTCCTATGGCTACACCTTC.

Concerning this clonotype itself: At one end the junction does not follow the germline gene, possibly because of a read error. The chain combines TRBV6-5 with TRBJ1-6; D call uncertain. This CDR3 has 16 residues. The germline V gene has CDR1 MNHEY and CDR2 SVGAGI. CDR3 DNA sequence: TGTGCCAGCAGCCCACGGACCTTCTCCTACAATTCACCCCTCCACTTT. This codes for CASSPRTFSYNSPLHF.

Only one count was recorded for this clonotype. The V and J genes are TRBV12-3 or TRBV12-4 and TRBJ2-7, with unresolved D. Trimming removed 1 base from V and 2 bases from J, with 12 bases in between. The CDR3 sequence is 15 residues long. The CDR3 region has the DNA TGTGCCAGCAGTTTAGGGTTGGGGAATCCCTACGAGCAGTACTTC. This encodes CASSLGLGNPYEQYF.

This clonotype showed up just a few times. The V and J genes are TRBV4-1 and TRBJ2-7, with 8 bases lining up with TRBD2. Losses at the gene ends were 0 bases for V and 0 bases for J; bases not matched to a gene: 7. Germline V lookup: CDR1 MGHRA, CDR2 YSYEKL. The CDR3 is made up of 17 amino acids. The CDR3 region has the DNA TGCGCCAGCAGCCAAGAAGGGCGCGGGGGGAGCTCCTACGAGCAGTACTTC. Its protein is CASSQEGRGGSSYEQYF.

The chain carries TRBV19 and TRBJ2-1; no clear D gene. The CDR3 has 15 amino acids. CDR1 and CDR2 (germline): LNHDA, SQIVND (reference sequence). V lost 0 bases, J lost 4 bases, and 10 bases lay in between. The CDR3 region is CASSIDPDGYNEQFF. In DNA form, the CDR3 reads TGTGCCAGTAGTATAGACCCCGACGGATACAATGAGCAGTTCTTC.

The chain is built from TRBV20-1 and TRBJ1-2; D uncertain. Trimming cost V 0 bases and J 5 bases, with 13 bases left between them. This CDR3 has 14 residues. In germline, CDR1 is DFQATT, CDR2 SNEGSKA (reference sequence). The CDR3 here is CSAREGMMGYGYTF. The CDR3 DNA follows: TGCAGTGCTAGAGAGGGAATGATGGGTTATGGCTACACCTTC.

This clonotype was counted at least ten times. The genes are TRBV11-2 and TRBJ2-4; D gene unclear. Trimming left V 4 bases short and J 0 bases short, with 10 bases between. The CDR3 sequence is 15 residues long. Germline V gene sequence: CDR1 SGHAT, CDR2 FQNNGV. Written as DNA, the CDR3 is TGTGCCAGCAGCTCCAAGAAGTTAGCCAAAAACATTCAGTACTTC. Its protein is CASSSKKLAKNIQYF.

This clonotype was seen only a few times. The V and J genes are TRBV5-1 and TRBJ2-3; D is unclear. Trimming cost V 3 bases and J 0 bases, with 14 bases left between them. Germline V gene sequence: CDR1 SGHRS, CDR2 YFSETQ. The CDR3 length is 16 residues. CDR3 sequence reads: CASSYTGGASTDTQYF. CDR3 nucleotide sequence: TGCGCCAGCAGCTACACTGGCGGAGCAAGCACAGATACGCAGTATTTT.

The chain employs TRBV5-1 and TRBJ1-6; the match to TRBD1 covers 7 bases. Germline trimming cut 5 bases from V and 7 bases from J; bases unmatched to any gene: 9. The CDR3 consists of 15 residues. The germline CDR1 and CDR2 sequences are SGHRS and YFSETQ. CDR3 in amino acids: CASSSRDRSNSPLHF. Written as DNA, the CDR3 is TGCGCCAGCAGTTCCCGGGACAGAAGCAATTCACCCCTCCACTTT.

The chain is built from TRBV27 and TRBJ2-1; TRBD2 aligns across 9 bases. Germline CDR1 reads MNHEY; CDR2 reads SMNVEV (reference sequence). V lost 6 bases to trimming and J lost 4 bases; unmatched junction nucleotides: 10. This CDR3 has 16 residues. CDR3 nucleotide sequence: TGTGCCAGCAGAATCGGCGGGGGGGCCGAGTACAATGAGCAGTTCTTC. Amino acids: CASRIGGGAEYNEQFF.

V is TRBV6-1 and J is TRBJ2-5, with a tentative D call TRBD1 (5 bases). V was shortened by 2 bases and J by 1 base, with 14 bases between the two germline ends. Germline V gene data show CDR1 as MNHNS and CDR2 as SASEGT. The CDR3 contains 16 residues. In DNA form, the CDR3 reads TGTGCCAGCAGTGAAAGCTCCGCGACAGTCCAAGAGACCCAGTACTTC. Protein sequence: CASSESSATVQETQYF.

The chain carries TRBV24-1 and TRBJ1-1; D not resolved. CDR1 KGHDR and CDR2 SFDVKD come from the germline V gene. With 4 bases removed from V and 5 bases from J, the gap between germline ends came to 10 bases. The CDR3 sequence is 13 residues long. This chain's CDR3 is CATSDPTGTEAFF. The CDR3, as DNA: TGTGCCACCAGTGACCCGACGGGAACTGAAGCTTTCTTT.